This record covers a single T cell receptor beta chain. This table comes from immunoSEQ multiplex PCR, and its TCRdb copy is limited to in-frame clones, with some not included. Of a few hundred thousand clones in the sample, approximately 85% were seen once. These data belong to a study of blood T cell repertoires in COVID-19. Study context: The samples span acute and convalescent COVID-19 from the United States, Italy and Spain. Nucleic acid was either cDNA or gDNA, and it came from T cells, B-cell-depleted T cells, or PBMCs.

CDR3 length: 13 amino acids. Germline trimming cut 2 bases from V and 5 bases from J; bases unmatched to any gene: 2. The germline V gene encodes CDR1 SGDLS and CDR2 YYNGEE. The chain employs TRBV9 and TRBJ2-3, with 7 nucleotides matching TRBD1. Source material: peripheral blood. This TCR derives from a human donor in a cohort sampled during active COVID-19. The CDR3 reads CASSVYRGDTQYF. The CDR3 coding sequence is TGTGCCAGCAGCGTTTACAGGGGAGATACGCAGTATTTT.